This passage covers 25 T cell receptor beta chains from one sample sequenced in a study of cytomegalovirus exposure and HLA in healthy donors. TCRdb's table, derived via immunoSEQ multiplex PCR, lists solely in-frame clones and lacks some. The top ten hold about 3% of the sample, which has approximately 60,000 clones, 80% to 95% seen once. The source material was PBMCs. These receptor sequences come from a young man in good health and CMV-seronegative.

J is TRBJ1-1 and V is TRBV5-6, with D possibly TRBD1 on 5 matching bases. Looked up from germline, CDR1 is SGHDT and CDR2 is YYEEEE. The V end lost 0 bases, the J end lost 5 bases, and 8 bases lay between the germline ends. The CDR3 is 13 amino acids. Here the CDR3 DNA reads TGTGCCAGCAGCTTGGTGCGGGGGACTGAAGCTTTCTTT. Encoded protein: CASSLVRGTEAFF.

This chain connects TRBV11-2 to TRBJ1-5, with 8 bases fitting TRBD1. This CDR3 is built from 14 residues. The J segment lost 6 bases and the V segment lost 3 bases, leaving 4 bases of the junction unmatched. The germline gives CDR1 SGHAT, CDR2 FQNNGV. The CDR3 loop reads CASSLGQGAQPQHF. CDR3 bases: TGTGCCAGCAGCTTGGGGCAGGGGGCTCAGCCCCAGCATTTT.

This clone was seen only once. This chain connects TRBV30 to TRBJ1-1; D not resolved. The V end lost 1 base, the J end lost 0 bases, and 6 bases lay between the germline ends. The CDR3 contains 13 residues. Germline V lookup: CDR1 GTSNPN, CDR2 SVGIG (reference sequence). The CDR3 protein is CAWSEYMNTEAFF. The CDR3 DNA reads as TGTGCCTGGAGTGAATACATGAACACTGAAGCTTTCTTT.

The V gene is TRBV30, the J gene TRBJ1-1; D is uncertain. This CDR3 region has 14 residues. CDR1 and CDR2 from the germline V gene are GTSNPN and SVGIG (reference sequence). V was clipped by 3 bases and J by 0 bases, with 11 bases between them. The CDR3 region has the DNA TGTGCCTGGAGGATGTTGCAGATGAACACTGAAGCTTTCTTT. This sequence encodes CAWRMLQMNTEAFF.

This chain connects TRBV7-9 to TRBJ2-1; 8 bases align to TRBD2. Germline CDR1 reads SEHNR; CDR2 reads FQNEAQ (reference sequence). V lost 2 bases, J lost 5 bases, and 5 bases stayed unmatched. This CDR3 is 15 amino acids long. CDR3 loop: CASSLPGGHHNEQFF. The CDR3 region has the DNA TGTGCCAGCAGCTTACCGGGAGGGCACCACAATGAGCAGTTCTTC. The full variable domain, rest sourced from reference TRBV7-9 and TRBJ2-1, is DTGVSQNPRHKITKRGQNVTFRCDPISEHNRLYWYRQTLGQGPEFLTYFQNEAQLEKSRLLSDRFSAERPKGSFSTLEIQRTEQGDSAMYLCASSLPGGHHNEQFFGPGTRLTVL.

By share of the sample, this clone is medium-sized. The chain is built from TRBV6-5 and TRBJ2-3; 7 bases are shared with TRBD2. V dropped 0 bases and J dropped 2; count of bases not matched to a gene: 5. CDR3 size: 16 residues. Germline loops: CDR1 MNHEY, CDR2 SVGAGI. The CDR3 region is CASSYSTGDYTDTQYF. The CDR3 coding sequence is TGTGCCAGCAGTTACTCGACCGGGGACTACACAGATACGCAGTATTTT.

The chain employs TRBV9 and TRBJ2-1; the match to TRBD2 covers 9 bases. With V trimmed by 0 bases and J by 5 bases, 3 bases remained unmatched. CDR3 length: 15 residues. Germline assignment: CDR1 SGDLS and CDR2 YYNGEE. CDR3 coding DNA: TGTGCCAGCAGCGTAGCTAGCGGGGACCACAATGAGCAGTTCTTC. Protein: CASSVASGDHNEQFF.

This clone was seen just once. The chain combines TRBV7-6 with TRBJ2-1, with 10 bases lining up with TRBD2. V shed 5 bases and J 7 bases; nucleotides not matched to a gene: 11. Germline lookup yields CDR1 SGHVS and CDR2 FNYEAQ. The CDR3 has 16 residues. CDR3: CASSPRPTSGRNEQFF. In DNA, the CDR3 is TGTGCCAGCAGCCCCCGCCCGACTAGCGGGCGTAATGAGCAGTTCTTC.

V usage is TRBV7-9 and J usage is TRBJ1-1; D possibly corresponds to TRBD1 (5 bases). CDR1 and CDR2 from the germline V gene are SEHNR and FQNEAQ (reference sequence). This CDR3 region has 12 residues. Trimming removed 3 bases at V and 6 bases at J, with 8 bases between. CDR3 in amino acids: CASSLMTAEAFF. CDR3 nucleotide sequence: TGTGCCAGCAGCTTGATGACAGCTGAAGCTTTCTTT.

This chain links TRBV19 with TRBJ2-1; 14 positions agree with TRBD2. This CDR3 spans 19 amino acids. J was trimmed by 0 bases and V by 5 bases; bases with no gene match: 9. Per the germline V gene, CDR1 is LNHDA and CDR2 is SQIVND (reference sequence). CDR3 sequence: CASSLGLAGVISSYNEQFF. The CDR3 nucleotides are TGTGCCAGTAGTCTGGGACTAGCGGGAGTAATTAGCTCCTACAATGAGCAGTTCTTC.

In this sample, this clone turned up once. The chain is built from TRBV2 and TRBJ1-1, with no clear D. This CDR3 comprises 15 residues. V lost 6 bases and J lost 2, with 16 bases in between. The germline V gene has CDR1 SNHLY and CDR2 FYNNEI. CDR3 protein: CASRQVSGPNTEAFF. In DNA form, the CDR3 reads TGTGCCAGCAGGCAGGTCTCCGGCCCTAACACTGAAGCTTTCTTT.

This clone has just one count. The chain combines TRBV9 with TRBJ1-1; 10 bases map to TRBD1. J lost 4 bases, V lost 3 bases, and 6 bases had no gene match. CDR1 SGDLS and CDR2 YYNGEE come from the germline V gene. The CDR3 runs 15 residues. CDR3 DNA: TGTGCCAGCAGCGCCCGACAGGGGGCGGTCACTGAAGCTTTCTTT. It yields the protein CASSARQGAVTEAFF.

V usage is TRBV28 and J usage is TRBJ2-3; 8 nucleotides align to TRBD2. The CDR3 extends over 12 amino acids. V shed 1 base and J 10 bases; nucleotides not matched to a gene: 1. Germline V CDR1 and CDR2: MDHEN, SYDVKM. This CDR3 is CASSLSLAAQYF. Written as DNA, the CDR3 is TGTGCCAGCAGTTTATCACTAGCGGCGCAGTATTTT.

This rearrangement joins TRBV27 to TRBJ1-1; D uncertain. The CDR3 contains 13 residues. V lost 2 bases, J lost 1 base, and 5 bases lay in between. CDR1 is MNHEY, CDR2 SMNVEV, per germline (reference sequence). The CDR3 region has the DNA TGTGCCAGCAGTTTAAGGAGGAACACTGAAGCTTTCTTT. Translated: CASSLRRNTEAFF.

This clone was detected once. The chain combines TRBV7-9 with TRBJ1-1; D ambiguous. The V and J ends lost 5 bases and 3 bases respectively, with 13 bases between them. This CDR3 is 14 amino acids long. Per the germline V gene, CDR1 is SEHNR and CDR2 is FQNEAQ (reference sequence). The chain's CDR3 is CASSPMEGDTEAFF. CDR3 bases: TGTGCCAGCAGCCCAATGGAGGGTGACACTGAAGCTTTCTTT.

The rearrangement links TRBV5-1 to TRBJ2-3, with TRBD2 matching over 11 bases. Trimming cost V 1 base and J 5 bases; bases outside gene matches: 6. Looked up from germline, CDR1 is SGHRS and CDR2 is YFSETQ. The CDR3 runs to 16 residues. CDR3 nucleotides: TGCGCCAGCAGCTTGAGCGTAGCGGGAGGGGGAGATACGCAGTATTTT. Translating it yields CASSLSVAGGGDTQYF. The full variable domain, in which reference TRBV5-1 and TRBJ2-3 provide the parts outside the CDR3, is KAGVTQTPRYLIKTRGQQVTLSCSPISGHRSVSWYQQTPGQGLQFLFEYFSETQRNKGNFPGRFSGRQFSNSRSEMNVSTLELGDSALYLCASSLSVAGGGDTQYFGPGTRLTVL.

The rearrangement links TRBV6-1 to TRBJ2-7; 8 bases are shared with TRBD1. The CDR3 runs 15 residues. Germline assignment: CDR1 MNHNS and CDR2 SASEGT. V shed 6 bases, J shed 4 bases, and the junction held 11 bases outside the gene matches. CDR3 sequence: CASSPSRQGAYEQYF. The CDR3, as DNA: TGTGCCAGCAGCCCTTCTCGGCAGGGGGCTTACGAGCAGTACTTC.

The V gene is TRBV5-1, the J gene TRBJ1-2; D is ambiguous. The CDR3 totals 15 residues. The V end lost 1 base, the J end lost 1 base, and 11 bases lay between the germline ends. Germline V gene sequence: CDR1 SGHRS, CDR2 YFSETQ. The DNA for the CDR3 is TGCGCCAGCAGCTTGCGTCAGGAAGATAACTATGGCTACACCTTC. It encodes CASSLRQEDNYGYTF.

The chain couples TRBV5-1 to TRBJ2-7, with TRBD2 identical over 8 bases. This CDR3 has 15 residues. With 4 bases clipped from V and 6 bases from J, the junction kept 12 bases outside the gene matches. Germline V CDR1 and CDR2: SGHRS, YFSETQ. CDR3 sequence (DNA): TGCGCCAGCAGCAACGGGGGGACTAGTTTAGTCGAGCAGTACTTC. Translation gives CASSNGGTSLVEQYF. The full variable domain, in which reference TRBV5-1 and TRBJ2-7 provide the parts outside the CDR3, is KAGVTQTPRYLIKTRGQQVTLSCSPISGHRSVSWYQQTPGQGLQFLFEYFSETQRNKGNFPGRFSGRQFSNSRSEMNVSTLELGDSALYLCASSNGGTSLVEQYFGPGTRLTVT.

This clone was seen a single time. The chain carries TRBV7-9 and TRBJ2-7; the match to TRBD2 covers 9 bases. The J segment lost 4 bases and the V segment lost 4 bases, leaving 5 bases of the junction unmatched. Germline CDR1 SEHNR, CDR2 FQNEAQ (reference sequence). The CDR3 consists of 14 residues. CDR3 bases: TGTGCCAGCAGCTCTATAGCGGGAGCATACGAGCAGTACTTC. Residues: CASSSIAGAYEQYF.

This clone appeared a single time. The chain employs TRBV27 and TRBJ2-1, with TRBD2 matching 10 bases. The germline V gene encodes CDR1 MNHEY and CDR2 SMNVEV (reference sequence). The V gene end was trimmed by 4 bases and the J gene end by 3 bases; junction bases not matched to a gene: 6. CDR3 length equals 16 residues. The CDR3 sequence: CASSSRTSGIYNEQFF. CDR3 coding DNA: TGTGCCAGCAGTTCCCGGACTAGCGGTATCTACAATGAGCAGTTCTTC.

The rearrangement links TRBV5-6 to TRBJ2-2; D possibly corresponds to TRBD1 (5 bases). Trimming pared 4 bases from V and 2 bases from J, leaving 15 bases between. The CDR3 covers 16 residues. Per germline, CDR1 SGHDT and CDR2 YYEEEE. The CDR3 DNA sequence: TGTGCCAGCAGCGGCGCAGGGTCCGTTAACACCGGGGAGCTGTTTTTT. The encoded protein is CASSGAGSVNTGELFF.

The chain uses TRBV30 and TRBJ1-3, with D uncertain. V lost 2 bases to trimming and J lost 0 bases, with 5 bases between them. The CDR3 has 13 residues. The germline V gene has CDR1 GTSNPN and CDR2 SVGIG (reference sequence). CDR3 bases: TGTGCCTGGAGTCGGTTCTCTGGAAACACCATATATTTT. This translates into CAWSRFSGNTIYF.

The genes are TRBV29-1 and TRBJ2-2; the match to TRBD2 covers 10 bases. The CDR3 is made up of 14 amino acids. Germline V gene sequence: CDR1 SQVTM, CDR2 ANQGSEA. The ends lost 2 bases at V and 5 bases at J; junction bases unmatched: 2. The CDR3 coding sequence is TGCAGCGTTGAAAGTAGCGGGGGGACCGGGGAGCTGTTTTTT. Translated: CSVESSGGTGELFF.

This clone was observed a handful of times. The V gene is TRBV4-1, the J gene TRBJ1-2, with D tentatively TRBD1 (5 bases). Germline loops: CDR1 MGHRA, CDR2 YSYEKL. The V end was cut by 0 bases, the J end by 0 bases, with 8 bases between. The CDR3 consists of 15 residues. The chain's CDR3 is CASSQEETANYGYTF. CDR3 sequence (DNA): TGCGCCAGCAGCCAAGAGGAGACAGCTAACTATGGCTACACCTTC.